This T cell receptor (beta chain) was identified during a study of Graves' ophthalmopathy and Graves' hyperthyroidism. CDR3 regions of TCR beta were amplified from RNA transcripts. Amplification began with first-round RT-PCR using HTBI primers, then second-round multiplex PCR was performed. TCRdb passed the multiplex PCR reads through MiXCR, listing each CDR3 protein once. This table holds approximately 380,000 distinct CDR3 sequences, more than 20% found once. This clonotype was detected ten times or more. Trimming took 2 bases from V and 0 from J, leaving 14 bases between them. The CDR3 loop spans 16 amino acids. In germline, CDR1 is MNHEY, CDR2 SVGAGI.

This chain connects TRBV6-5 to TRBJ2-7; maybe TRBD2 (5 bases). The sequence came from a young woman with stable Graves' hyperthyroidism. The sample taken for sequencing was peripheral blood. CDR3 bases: TGTGCCAGCAGTTACAGCGTACTAGGGAGCTCCTACGAGCAGTACTTC. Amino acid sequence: CASSYSVLGSSYEQYF.